Listed below are T cell receptor beta chains from one sample, sequenced in a study of control samples from healthy donors and cancer patients. Libraries were prepared by immunoSEQ multiplex PCR; TCRdb keeps only in-frame clonotypes and omits some of them. The sample gives around 140,000 clones, 85% to 95% of which show up once; around 12% is in the top ten. The sequenced sample was blood. The receptors come from a man in his forties or fifties in good health. The CDR3 runs from the conserved cysteine through the conserved F or W. Each record gives: J gene, clone size, D gene, V gene, CDR3 protein, CDR3 DNA. A D gene is named only where the DNA matches it firmly. Some rows mark clone size as missing; the rest say once, few, many or name a class of expanded clone.

J: TRBJ1-6
size: few
D: TRBD1
V: TRBV5-1
CDR3: CASSRERQGRDSPLHF
DNA: TGCGCCAGCAGCCGTGAGCGACAGGGAAGGGATTCACCCCTCCACTTT

J: TRBJ1-5
size: NA
D: NA
V: TRBV6-5
CDR3: CASRYGYNQPQHF
DNA: TGTGCCAGCCGGTATGGGTACAATCAGCCCCAGCATTTT

J: TRBJ2-1
size: NA
D: TRBD2
V: TRBV9
CDR3: CASSVEGLAGGHEQFF
DNA: TGTGCCAGCAGCGTAGAGGGACTAGCGGGAGGCCATGAGCAGTTCTTC

J: TRBJ1-1
size: NA
D: NA
V: TRBV10-2
CDR3: CASMSYGKDFEAFF
DNA: TGCGCCAGCATGAGTTACGGAAAGGATTTTGAGGCTTTCTTT

J: TRBJ1-6
size: NA
D: NA
V: TRBV11-2
CDR3: CASSLKQLNNSPLHF
DNA: TGTGCCAGCAGCTTAAAGCAGCTTAATAATTCACCCCTCCACTTT

J: TRBJ1-1
size: NA
D: TRBD1
V: TRBV5-1
CDR3: CASSSDRVYTEAFF
DNA: TGCGCCAGCAGCTCGGACAGGGTTTACACTGAAGCTTTCTTT

J: TRBJ1-2
size: NA
D: NA
V: TRBV19
CDR3: CASSATGFNYGYTF
DNA: TGTGCCAGTAGTGCCACAGGGTTCAACTATGGCTACACCTTC

J: TRBJ2-3
size: NA
D: NA
V: TRBV7-3
CDR3: CASRFGGTDTQYF
DNA: TGTGCCAGCAGGTTCGGAGGGACAGATACGCAGTATTTT

J: TRBJ2-5
size: once
D: NA
V: TRBV7-7
CDR3: CASSLVRNKKETQYF
DNA: TGTGCTAGCAGCTTGGTCCGGAACAAGAAGGAGACCCAGTACTTC

J: TRBJ2-3
size: NA
D: NA
V: TRBV5-6
CDR3: CASSPGSRDTQYF
DNA: TGTGCCAGCAGCCCGGGAAGTCGAGATACGCAGTATTTT

J: TRBJ2-2
size: once
D: NA
V: TRBV9
CDR3: CASSAGQNTGELFF
DNA: TGTGCCAGCAGCGCGGGACAAAATACCGGGGAGCTGTTTTTT

J: TRBJ2-3
size: NA
D: NA
V: TRBV24-1
CDR3: CATSDSIGTPQGDTQYF
DNA: TGTGCCACCAGTGATTCGATAGGGACTCCGCAGGGGGATACGCAGTATTTT

J: TRBJ1-2
size: NA
D: NA
V: TRBV10-3
CDR3: CAISGQGNTYGYTF
DNA: TGTGCCATCAGTGGGCAGGGGAATACCTATGGCTACACCTTC

J: TRBJ1-6
size: NA
D: NA
V: TRBV5-5
CDR3: CASSVQGRTYNSPLHF
DNA: TGTGCCAGCAGCGTTCAGGGGCGGACCTATAATTCACCCCTCCACTTT

J: TRBJ2-1
size: once
D: NA
V: TRBV6-2/TRBV6-3
CDR3: CASSYSNGGHEQFF
DNA: TGTGCCAGCAGTTACTCTAACGGGGGCCATGAGCAGTTCTTC

J: TRBJ2-2
size: NA
D: NA
V: TRBV5-4
CDR3: CASSQESYTGELFF
DNA: TGTGCCAGCAGTCAGGAGTCTTACACCGGGGAGCTGTTTTTT

J: TRBJ1-4
size: NA
D: NA
V: TRBV9
CDR3: CASSVSQGTNEKLFF
DNA: TGTGCCAGCAGCGTCTCCCAGGGGACTAATGAAAAACTGTTTTTT

J: TRBJ1-2
size: NA
D: NA
V: TRBV5-5
CDR3: CASSRLRDGLYGYTF
DNA: TGTGCCAGCAGCCGACTGAGGGACGGACTTTATGGCTACACCTTC

J: TRBJ1-2
size: NA
D: NA
V: TRBV6-5
CDR3: CASSFQGRDGYTF
DNA: TGTGCCAGCAGTTTCCAAGGTAGAGATGGCTACACCTTC

J: TRBJ1-1
size: NA
D: NA
V: TRBV2
CDR3: CASSEYRRTLVNTEAFF
DNA: TGTGCCAGCAGTGAATATAGAAGGACCCTGGTGAACACTGAAGCTTTCTTT

J: TRBJ1-2
size: NA
D: NA
V: TRBV4-2
CDR3: CASSQEGGGPWTVYTF
DNA: TGTGCCAGCAGCCAAGAAGGCGGGGGGCCTTGGACGGTCTACACCTTC

J: TRBJ1-1
size: NA
D: NA
V: TRBV6-2/TRBV6-3
CDR3: CASSQSSEAFF
DNA: TGTGCCAGCAGCCAATCCTCTGAAGCTTTCTTT